The T cell receptor (beta chain) described here comes from a study of T cell responses to AZD1222 COVID-19 vaccine. Study-level findings and limits: Just a handful of people given AZD1222 tested seropositive at baseline.

About this clone itself: The antigen is undetermined.

The method was immunoSEQ multiplex PCR; TCRdb's version includes in-frame clones alone and lacks a portion of them. Among 130,000 or so clones, roughly nine tenths were seen once, and the ten largest hold 6.9%. V dropped 0 bases and J dropped 7 bases, with 9 bases sitting between them. This CDR3 region has 13 residues. Germline V lookup: CDR1 LGHNA, CDR2 YSLEER. V is TRBV4-3 and J is TRBJ1-1, with unresolved D. This clonotype was obtained from an adult in good health. The sequencing used peripheral blood, collected on day 0 of AZD1222 vaccination. In nucleotides, the CDR3 is TGCGCCAGCAGCCAAGAGAGTCGAGTTGAAGCTTTCTTT. Amino acid sequence: CASSQESRVEAFF.